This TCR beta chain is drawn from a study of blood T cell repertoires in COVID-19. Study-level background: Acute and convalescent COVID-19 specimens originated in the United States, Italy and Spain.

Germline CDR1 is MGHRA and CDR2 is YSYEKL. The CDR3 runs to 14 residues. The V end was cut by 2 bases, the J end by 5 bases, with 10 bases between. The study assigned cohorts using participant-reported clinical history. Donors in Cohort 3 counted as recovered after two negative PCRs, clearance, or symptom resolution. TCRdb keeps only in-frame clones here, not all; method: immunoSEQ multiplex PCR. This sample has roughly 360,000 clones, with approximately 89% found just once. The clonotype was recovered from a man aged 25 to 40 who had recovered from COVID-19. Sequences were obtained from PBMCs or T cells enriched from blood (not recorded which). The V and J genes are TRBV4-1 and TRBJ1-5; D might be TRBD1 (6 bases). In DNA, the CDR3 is TGCGCCAGCAGCCAAACAGGGTACGATCAGCCCCAGCATTTT. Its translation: CASSQTGYDQPQHF.